The 9 T cell receptor beta chains in this list originate from one sample, sequenced in a study of beta chain features in type 1 diabetes. Notes on the study in general: All four CD4+ subsets of Type 1 diabetes patients contained TCRB CDR3s that were moderately but significantly shorter.

The sequenced template was cDNA made from the entire isolated RNA. Sequencing used immunoSEQ multiplex PCR; TCRdb keeps in-frame clones, though not all of them. The sample holds 250,000 or so clones, more than 11% seen once. Their target antigens are unknown. Input material: naive CD4+ T cells from blood. These receptors came from a man in his thirties or forties with type 1 diabetes.

The chain carries TRBV7-6 and TRBJ1-1, with D perhaps matching TRBD1 (6 bases). V was clipped by 5 bases and J by 0 bases, with 13 bases between them. This CDR3 is 15 amino acids long. Germline V gives CDR1 SGHVS, CDR2 FNYEAQ. CDR3 loop: CASSAQGTMNTEAFF. CDR3 DNA sequence: TGTGCCAGCAGCGCACAGGGTACTATGAACACTGAAGCTTTCTTT.

CDR3 sequence (DNA): TGTGCCAGCAGCCCGGGACAGGGAGACCAGCCCCAGCATTTT. Its protein is CASSPGQGDQPQHF. The V and J genes are TRBV5-6 and TRBJ1-5; TRBD1 aligns across 9 bases. Looked up from germline, CDR1 is SGHDT and CDR2 is YYEEEE. V lost 4 bases and J lost 7; bases outside the gene matches: 6. This CDR3 has 14 residues.

This clone appeared a few times. This rearrangement joins TRBV7-9 to TRBJ2-7; the D gene is possibly TRBD2 (5 bases). Germline values: CDR1 SEHNR, CDR2 FQNEAQ (reference sequence). The CDR3 extends over 12 amino acids. Trimming stripped 6 bases from V and 2 bases from J, with 8 bases between. The CDR3 DNA reads as TGTGCCAGCAGTGGAGGCCCCTACGAGCAGTACTTC. Translated, it gives CASSGGPYEQYF.

The rearrangement links TRBV5-4 to TRBJ2-7; 10 bases are a match to TRBD1. CDR3 size: 15 residues. With 4 bases clipped from V and 4 bases from J, the junction kept 8 bases outside the gene matches. Looked up from germline, CDR1 is SGHNT and CDR2 is YYREEE (reference sequence). The chain's CDR3 is CASSLRTGGSYEQYF. The CDR3, as DNA: TGTGCCAGCAGCCTCAGGACAGGGGGTTCTTACGAGCAGTACTTC.

About this clone: Compared with germline, one end of the junction differs, possibly owing to a read error. The rearrangement uses TRBV30 and TRBJ1-1; possible D gene TRBD1, 5 bases. The CDR3 is 13 residues long. Looked up from germline, CDR1 is GTSNPN and CDR2 is SVGIG (reference sequence). CDR3 region: CAWTRKGLSTGGF. Written as DNA, the CDR3 is TGTGCCTGGACGAGGAAGGGGCTCTCAACCGGGGGCTTT.

This clone was seen a handful of times. V gene TRBV5-1 combines with J gene TRBJ2-5, with D maybe TRBD2 (6 bases). The CDR3 length is 13 residues. Germline V gives CDR1 SGHRS, CDR2 YFSETQ. Between the trimmed V and J ends, which lost 5 bases and 2 bases, there was a span of 10 bases. The CDR3 spells CASSGTLQETQYF. CDR3 DNA sequence: TGCGCCAGCAGTGGGACTTTACAAGAGACCCAGTACTTC. Combining the CDR3 with reference TRBV5-1 and TRBJ2-5 gives the whole variable domain KAGVTQTPRYLIKTRGQQVTLSCSPISGHRSVSWYQQTPGQGLQFLFEYFSETQRNKGNFPGRFSGRQFSNSRSEMNVSTLELGDSALYLCASSGTLQETQYFGPGTRLLVL.

This clone was detected only a few times. The chain links TRBV7-9 to TRBJ2-2, with D perhaps TRBD1 (7 bases). The CDR3 covers 13 residues. Germline V gives CDR1 SEHNR, CDR2 FQNEAQ (reference sequence). V dropped 5 bases and J dropped 6 bases, with 10 bases sitting between them. The CDR3 DNA sequence: TGTGCCAGCAGCCCCAGGGGGGCCGGGGAGCTGTTTTTT. It translates to CASSPRGAGELFF.

CDR3 sequence: CASRKDSTEAFF. In DNA, the CDR3 is TGTGCCAGTAGGAAGGACAGCACTGAAGCTTTCTTT. The chain carries TRBV19 and TRBJ1-1; tentatively, D is TRBD1 (6 bases). CDR1 is LNHDA, CDR2 SQIVND, per germline (reference sequence). V dropped 6 bases and J dropped 4 bases, with 9 bases sitting between them. This CDR3 comprises 12 residues.

This clone turned up a few times. The CDR3 is CASRELTSTDTQYF. CDR3 DNA: TGTGCCAGCAGGGAGTTGACTAGCACAGATACGCAGTATTTT. V usage is TRBV11-3 and J usage is TRBJ2-3, with D unresolved. This CDR3 has 14 residues. Trimming left V 6 bases short and J 0 bases short, with 10 bases between. Germline V gives CDR1 SGHNT, CDR2 YENEEA.